This TCR beta chain was identified during a study of blood T cell repertoires in COVID-19 (dated by TCRdb to 2018 to 2020). Broadly, across the study: Samples from collaborators originated in the United States, Italy and Spain and spanned both the acute and convalescent phases of COVID-19. Where HLA class I and class II types were available, the types were taken from metadata supplied by the sample provider, not from assay-based typing. The repertoires were released in a freely available public database intended as a resource for research on the immune response to SARS-CoV-2. The dataset comprised deeply sampled blood TCRbeta repertoires from subjects exposed to, actively infected with, or recovered from COVID-19. A de-identified subject ID, COVID-19 status, age in years and sex were almost always included in the sample metadata. The prospective study material was composed of cDNA or gDNA derived from T cells, B-cell-depleted T cells, or PBMCs. Samples came from the ongoing ImmuneRACE study (first 160 participants) plus 1,254 subjects from 6 global collaborators.

What the study reported, not specific to this receptor: How much clinical and demographic metadata was included differed by source and by participant, and the metadata was provided uncurated.

The immunoSEQ Assay, a bias-controlled multiplex PCR, was used to amplify TCRbeta CDR3 regions from genomic DNA. The study's own analysis went as follows. Nucleated cell counts per sample were estimated from amplification of reference gene primers within the assay. Sequence reads were collapsed and filtered to measure the absolute abundance of every unique TCRbeta CDR3 rearrangement. For each sample, productive Simpson clonality was calculated by taking the square root of Simpson's diversity index across productive rearrangements. TCRdb took over this immuneACCESS table, retaining in-frame rearrangements with V and J assigned. Such tables are incomplete; in checked studies, under half of the missing clones stem from an unresolved V gene, and the remainder is unexplained. The V and J calls and the clone size are those of that table, but D and trimming were determined from the DNA. This sample has roughly 300,000 clones in its table, and 70% to 90% of those were observed once. The top ten clonotypes cover 8% to 13% of the sample.

V drops 0 bases and J drops 6 bases, leaving 6 bases in between. Based on the germline V gene, the CDR1 and CDR2 sequences are MGHRA and YSYEKL. From its cysteine to its phenylalanine, the CDR3 spans 13 amino acids. The retained sequence is limited to the CDR3, 39 bases, with the frame set at the first base. Notes on this clone: Its antigen specificity is not known. No much larger clone is present one base from it, and per-base qualities are unavailable.

Participants in the prospective study were aged roughly 18 to 100 years, lived in 20 to 25 United States geographic areas, and enrolled through a virtual design. Cohort assignment in the prospective study relied on participant-reported clinical history from a screening survey and a study questionnaire. For ImmuneRACE Cohort 3, a participant was defined as recovered based on two consecutive negative NP/OP PCR tests, clearance by a healthcare professional, or resolution of symptoms. Each participant in the prospective study had whole blood, serum and a nasopharyngeal or oropharyngeal swab collected by mobile phlebotomists. Participants in the prospective study had the option to provide additional blood draws and questionnaires over an approximately 2-month period. Before DNA extraction, blood samples from the prospective study were shipped at room temperature or frozen.

Specimen: PBMCs or T cells enriched from blood (not recorded which). Here the chain combines TRBV4-1 and TRBJ1-5; the D gene is possibly TRBD1, with 5 bases matching. The clonotype comes from a woman in her late teens or twenties who had recovered from COVID-19. The CDR3 reads CASSQDGAQPQHF. The nucleotide sequence is TGCGCCAGCAGCCAAGATGGGGCTCAGCCCCAGCATTTT.